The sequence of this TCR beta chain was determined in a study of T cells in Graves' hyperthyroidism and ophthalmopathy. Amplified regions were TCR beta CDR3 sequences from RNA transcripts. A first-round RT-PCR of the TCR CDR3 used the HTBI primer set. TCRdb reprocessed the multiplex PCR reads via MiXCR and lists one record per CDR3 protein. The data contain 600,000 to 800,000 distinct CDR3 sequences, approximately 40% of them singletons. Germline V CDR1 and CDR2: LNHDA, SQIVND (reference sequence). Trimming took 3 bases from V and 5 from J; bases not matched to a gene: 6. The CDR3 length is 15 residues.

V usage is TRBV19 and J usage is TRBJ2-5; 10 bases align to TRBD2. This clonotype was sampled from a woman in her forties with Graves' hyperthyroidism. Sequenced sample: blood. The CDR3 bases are TGTGCCAGTAGTATCTCCAGCGGGAGGGCCGAGACCCAGTACTTC. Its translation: CASSISSGRAETQYF.